A single T cell receptor beta chain is shown here with its context. This specimen belongs to a study of blood T cell repertoires in COVID-19. Study details: Material from acute and convalescent COVID-19 was sourced from the United States, Italy and Spain. Sources were T cells, B-cell-depleted T cells, or PBMCs; the material itself was cDNA or gDNA.

Source study methods: Nucleated cell number was recorded as an estimate derived from reference gene primer amplification. Clones were sequenced by immunoSEQ multiplex PCR, and TCRdb holds only the in-frame ones, with some missing. V and J calls and clone size are given by that table; D and trimming were obtained from the DNA. Among roughly 340,000 clones listed, more than 75% were seen once. Trimming pared 9 bases from V and 7 bases from J, leaving 11 bases between. The CDR3 covers 12 residues. Germline-derived CDR1 and CDR2 are SGHDT and YYEEEE. The clonotype originates from a woman between 18 and 29 years old who had recovered from COVID-19. The V and J genes are TRBV5-6 and TRBJ1-6; D gene ambiguous. Sequencing was performed on peripheral blood. The DNA for the CDR3 is TGTGCCACTGGACTCTCGAATTCACCCCTCCACTTT. Residues: CATGLSNSPLHF.